A single sample is the source of the 20 T cell receptor beta chains below, sequenced in a study of CD8 T cells in ankylosing spondylitis. One entry per CDR3 protein, called by TCRdb with MiXCR from the 5' RACE reads. Of roughly 200,000 distinct CDR3 sequences in the sample, roughly 26% are singletons; the top ten hold approximately 6.6%. Sequencing input: blood, either unsorted or a sorted T cell fraction (not recorded which). Receptor source: a male donor with ankylosing spondylitis or in good health (not recorded which).

This clonotype was counted ten times or more. The chain joins TRBV7-9 to TRBJ2-3, with D perhaps given as TRBD1 or TRBD2 (5 bases each). V lost 11 bases and J 1 base, leaving 19 bases between the germline ends. The CDR3 length is 15 residues. Germline-derived CDR1 and CDR2 are SEHNR and FQNEAQ (reference sequence). CDR3 sequence (DNA): TGTGCCCATCATGCGAGGGTGGGGGGCACAGATACGCAGTATTTT. This translates into CAHHARVGGTDTQYF.

The V and J genes are TRBV5-6 and TRBJ2-2; a weak D match, TRBD1 (5 bases). The CDR3 is 13 amino acids. The germline gives CDR1 SGHDT, CDR2 YYEEEE. V was pared by 2 bases and J by 8 bases, with 10 bases between. Here the CDR3 DNA reads TGTGCCAGCAGCTTTACAGGCCCTGGGGAGCTGTTTTTT. It is translated as CASSFTGPGELFF.

This clonotype was seen repeatedly, ten times or more. This rearrangement joins TRBV7-6 to TRBJ2-7, with 9 bases that match TRBD1. CDR1 is SGHVS, CDR2 FNYEAQ, per germline. CDR3 size: 13 residues. The trim removed 4 bases at V and 3 bases at J, leaving 1 base unmatched. The DNA for the CDR3 is TGTGCCAGCAGCTCGGACAGGGGCTACGAGCAGTACTTC. It encodes CASSSDRGYEQYF. Variable domain in full (rest from reference TRBV7-6 and TRBJ2-7): GAGVSQSPRYKVTKRGQDVALRCDPISGHVSLYWYRQALGQGPEFLTYFNYEAQQDKSGLPNDRFSAERPEGSISTLTIQRTEQRDSAMYRCASSSDRGYEQYFGPGTRLTVT.

The rearrangement links TRBV20-1 to TRBJ1-6; possible D gene TRBD1, 6 bases. Germline CDR1 and CDR2: DFQATT and SNEGSKA (reference sequence). This CDR3 contains 13 residues. V lost 2 bases to trimming and J lost 5 bases, with 7 bases between them. In DNA, the CDR3 is TGCAGTGCTAGACAGGGGAATAATTCACCCCTCCACTTT. Protein: CSARQGNNSPLHF.

The rearrangement joins TRBV12-3 or TRBV12-4 to TRBJ2-7, with D perhaps matching TRBD2 (6 bases). The CDR3 has 14 amino acids. V was clipped by 3 bases and J by 4 bases, with 13 bases between them. CDR3 bases: TGTGCCAGCAGTTTTACTAGCCCTCCGTACGAGCAGTACTTC. Protein sequence: CASSFTSPPYEQYF.

This clonotype was detected only a few times. The chain uses TRBV10-3 and TRBJ1-5; 8 bases map to TRBD1. V was clipped by 5 bases and J by 2 bases; unmatched bases: 5. Looked up from germline, CDR1 is ENHRY and CDR2 is SYGVKD. This CDR3 has 15 residues. The CDR3 reads CAISSTGVGNQPQHF. CDR3 nucleotide sequence: TGTGCCATCAGTTCGACAGGGGTAGGCAATCAGCCCCAGCATTTT.

This clonotype was detected ten times or more. The chain carries TRBV5-1 and TRBJ1-1; 7 bases are shared with TRBD1. V was clipped by 2 bases and J by 0 bases; unmatched bases: 7. This CDR3 is 16 amino acids long. Germline CDR1 is SGHRS and CDR2 is YFSETQ. Here the CDR3 reads CASSFDRVRMNTEAFF. Written as DNA, the CDR3 is TGCGCCAGCAGCTTCGACAGGGTACGGATGAACACTGAAGCTTTCTTT.

This clonotype was observed a handful of times. The rearrangement uses TRBV3-1 and TRBJ2-3, with 7 bases matching TRBD2. This CDR3 contains 18 residues. The ends lost 4 bases at V and 3 bases at J; junction bases unmatched: 16. The germline V gene encodes CDR1 LGHDT and CDR2 YNNKEL (reference sequence). The chain's CDR3 is CASSPRGSGHRPTDTQYF. CDR3 DNA: TGTGCCAGCAGCCCCCGGGGTAGCGGGCACCGACCTACAGATACGCAGTATTTT.

DNA for the CDR3: TGTGCCAGCAGTACCCCGACAGGCTACGAGCAGTACTTC. This codes for CASSTPTGYEQYF. The V call is TRBV6-1, the J call TRBJ2-7, with a possible D match to TRBD1 (6 bases). CDR3 size: 13 residues. Trimming took 5 bases from V and 3 from J, leaving 11 bases between them. Germline values: CDR1 MNHNS, CDR2 SASEGT.

This clonotype was picked up many times. J is TRBJ2-1 and V is TRBV2, with 9 nucleotides matching TRBD2. J was trimmed by 7 bases and V by 1 base; bases with no gene match: 8. The CDR3 totals 16 residues. The germline V gene encodes CDR1 SNHLY and CDR2 FYNNEI. The CDR3 region has the DNA TGTGCCAGCAGTGAAGTGAGACTAGCGGTCTTTAATGAGCAGTTCTTC. Translating it yields CASSEVRLAVFNEQFF.

The gene calls are TRBV20-1 and TRBJ2-5, with 7 bases lining up with TRBD2. J lost 2 bases, V lost 7 bases, and 13 bases had no gene match. The CDR3 loop spans 15 amino acids. CDR1 DFQATT and CDR2 SNEGSKA come from the germline V gene (reference sequence). The CDR3 DNA follows: TGCAGTGGGTACCCGGCGGGAGTCGGGCAAGAGACCCAGTACTTC. Its protein product is CSGYPAGVGQETQYF.

Note on this clonotype: This could be a read error, since a much larger clone is one nucleotide away. V is TRBV20-1 and J is TRBJ2-1, with D perhaps matching TRBD2 (5 bases). The germline gives CDR1 DFQATT, CDR2 SNEGSKA (reference sequence). The CDR3 consists of 19 residues. The CDR3: CSARDLASTARGAYDEQFF. CDR3 bases: TGCAGTGCTAGAGATCTGGCTAGCACGGCCCGAGGCGCCTACGATGAGCAGTTCTTC.

This clonotype showed up many times. The genes are TRBV10-3 and TRBJ2-3; TRBD2 matches 7 bases. CDR3 length: 14 residues. V lost 10 bases to trimming and J lost 4 bases; unmatched junction nucleotides: 11. Looked up from germline, CDR1 is ENHRY and CDR2 is SYGVKD. The CDR3 region is CATLLGGSADTQYF. The CDR3 DNA sequence: TGTGCCACCCTTCTTGGCGGGAGCGCAGATACGCAGTATTTT.

This clonotype was observed at least ten times. The gene calls are TRBV11-1 and TRBJ2-2; 16 bases map to TRBD2. From germline, CDR1 is SGHAT and CDR2 FQDESV (reference sequence). The CDR3 contains 19 residues. J gave up 3 bases and V 1 base, and 5 bases lay outside the gene matches. CDR3 sequence reads: CASSLEGLAGGPHTGELFF. Written as DNA, the CDR3 is TGTGCCAGCAGCTTAGAGGGACTAGCGGGAGGGCCTCACACCGGGGAGCTGTTTTTT.

About this clonotype: This may be a read error: a much more frequent sequence differs by one nucleotide. The genes are TRBV11-2 and TRBJ2-7; a weak D match, TRBD1 (5 bases). In germline, CDR1 is SGHAT, CDR2 FQNNGV. V lost 1 base and J 6 bases, leaving 7 bases between the germline ends. The CDR3 is made up of 12 amino acids. CDR3 coding DNA: TGTGCCAGCAGCTTAGCAGGGCCCGAGCAGTACTTC. Amino acid sequence: CASSLAGPEQYF.

There are a few counts of this clonotype. The gene calls are TRBV12-3 or TRBV12-4 and TRBJ2-5; TRBD2 is a possible D gene (6 bases). Deletions cut 4 bases from V and 0 bases from J, with 12 bases between. The CDR3 consists of 15 residues. The CDR3 protein is CASSSSGGYQETQYF. In DNA form, the CDR3 reads TGTGCCAGCAGTTCAAGCGGAGGGTACCAAGAGACCCAGTACTTC.

This clonotype was found many times. The chain recombines TRBV6-1 with TRBJ2-1; 10 bases align to TRBD2. The germline V gene has CDR1 MNHNS and CDR2 SASEGT. V gave up 6 bases and J gave up 9 bases; unmatched junction bases: 8. CDR3 size: 14 residues. The CDR3 coding sequence is TGTGCCAGCAGCCTACTAGCGGGAAGGCGTGAGCAGTTCTTC. This codes for CASSLLAGRREQFF.

V is TRBV3-1 and J is TRBJ1-3; tentatively, D is TRBD1 (6 bases). The CDR3 is 15 residues long. Germline-derived CDR1 and CDR2 are LGHDT and YNNKEL (reference sequence). V gave up 6 bases and J gave up 0 bases, with 12 bases separating them. The CDR3 DNA follows: TGTGCCAGCAGTGATACAGGGAGCTCTGGAAACACCATATATTTT. Translated, it gives CASSDTGSSGNTIYF.

V is TRBV15 and J is TRBJ1-5, with D unclear. Germline loops: CDR1 LNHNV, CDR2 YYDKDF (reference sequence). The CDR3 has 13 residues. Trimming took 0 bases from V and 4 from J, leaving 4 bases between them. CDR3 sequence: CATSRDNNQPQHF. The CDR3 DNA follows: TGTGCCACCAGCAGAGACAATAATCAGCCCCAGCATTTT.

The chain links TRBV20-1 to TRBJ1-1, with 7 bases identical to TRBD1. The germline CDR1 and CDR2 sequences are DFQATT and SNEGSKA (reference sequence). The CDR3 loop spans 15 amino acids. Unmatched junction bases numbered 6, after V lost 1 base and J lost 1 base. CDR3 amino acids: CSARAQTGRNTEAFF. In DNA, the CDR3 is TGCAGTGCTAGAGCTCAGACAGGGAGGAACACTGAAGCTTTCTTT.